This T cell receptor beta chain was sequenced during a study of T cells in Graves' hyperthyroidism and ophthalmopathy. The CDR3 is 15 amino acids. V gave up 4 bases and J gave up 2 bases, with 12 bases separating them. Germline CDR1 and CDR2: MNHEY and SVGEGT. Uncontrolled infection, other autoimmune disease, pregnancy or lactation led to exclusion. Clinical symptoms, serum thyroxine, TRAb, thyroid ultrasound and orbital computed tomography informed diagnoses. This clonotype appeared many times. RNA transcripts gave rise to amplified TCR beta CDR3 regions. Researchers ran a first-round RT-PCR on the TCR CDR3 using the HTBI primer set. TCRdb analysed the multiplex PCR reads with MiXCR anew, one entry per CDR3 protein. The sample includes about 580,000 distinct CDR3 sequences, approximately 13% seen only once; the top ten take about 5.8%.

The sequenced sample was blood. The V and J genes are TRBV6-2 or TRBV6-3 and TRBJ1-5; no clear D gene. This clonotype originated in a woman younger than 45 with Graves' hyperthyroidism that later progressed to Graves' ophthalmopathy. The DNA of the CDR3 is TGTGCCAGCAGTTTTCGGACGGTCCGCAATCAGCCCCAGCATTTT. Protein sequence: CASSFRTVRNQPQHF.